Each of the 31 T cell receptor beta chains below was sequenced from the same sample in a study of regulatory T cells in long-lasting Graves disease. Sample time point: persistent/refractory GD, antithyroid drugs over 5 years with positive TRAb. Extracted RNA from PBMCs served as the source of the TCR library. iRepertoire HTBI primers and Arm-PCR of CDR3 regions built TCR beta libraries. TCRdb re-analysed the multiplex PCR reads in MiXCR, keeping a single row per CDR3 protein. The table has roughly 400,000 distinct CDR3 sequences, less than 25% seen once; the top ten hold less than 25%. The source material was peripheral blood mononuclear cells (PBMCs), sampled when the disease was refractory, from a patient treated with antithyroid drugs. The source is a female donor with Graves disease.

This clonotype was seen ten or more times. The genes are TRBV27 and TRBJ1-2; D is undetermined. CDR1 MNHEY and CDR2 SMNVEV come from the germline V gene (reference sequence). The CDR3 sequence is 15 residues long. The V end was cut by 5 bases, the J end by 4 bases, with 17 bases between. CDR3 protein: CASSPSFPAGYGYTF. In DNA, the CDR3 is TGTGCCAGCAGTCCCTCATTTCCCGCCGGCTATGGCTACACCTTC.

This clonotype was counted a few times. The genes are TRBV10-3 and TRBJ2-5; D gene uncertain. The V end was cut by 6 bases, the J end by 3 bases, with 11 bases between. This CDR3 has 13 residues. CDR1 is ENHRY, CDR2 SYGVKD, per germline. CDR3 nucleotides: TGTGCCATCAGGGAAGACAATAAAGAGACCCAGTACTTC. Protein: CAIREDNKETQYF.

With regard to this clonotype: This may come from a read error, since a much larger clone is one base off. The chain employs TRBV28 and TRBJ1-1, with no clear D. The germline gives CDR1 MDHEN, CDR2 SYDVKM. This CDR3 has 15 amino acids. The CDR3 loop reads CASGFPGVGFTEAFF. CDR3 DNA sequence: TGTGCCAGCGGTTTCCCTGGGGTGGGGTTCACTGAAGCTTTCTTT.

The rearrangement joins TRBV6-2 or TRBV6-3 to TRBJ2-7; possibly TRBD1 for D (7 bases). The CDR3 sequence is 15 residues long. The germline V and J ends were trimmed by 2 bases and 4 bases, with 15 bases remaining between them. Germline CDR1 and CDR2: MNHEY and SVGEGT. CDR3 coding DNA: TGTGCCAGCAGTTACCGACAGGGCGGAGGGTACGAGCAGTACTTC. Amino acid sequence: CASSYRQGGGYEQYF.

This clonotype was counted at least ten times. V and J are TRBV2 and TRBJ1-5; the match to TRBD1 covers 8 bases. CDR1 and CDR2 from the germline V gene are SNHLY and FYNNEI. After removal of 6 bases from V and 1 base from J, the junction contained 2 bases not matched to a gene. The CDR3 sequence is 14 residues long. The chain's CDR3 is CASRRQGSNQPQHF. Written as DNA, the CDR3 is TGTGCCAGCAGGCGACAGGGGAGCAATCAGCCCCAGCATTTT.

This clonotype has ten or more counts. The DNA of the CDR3 is TGTGCCAGCAGGTTTCAAGACACTGAAGCTTTCTTT. Translation gives CASRFQDTEAFF. The chain employs TRBV28 and TRBJ1-1; D not resolved. CDR3 length: 12 residues. Germline V CDR1 and CDR2: MDHEN, SYDVKM. The V gene lost 6 bases and the J gene lost 3 bases, with 8 bases spanning the gap. Filled out from reference TRBV28 and TRBJ1-1, the complete variable domain reads DVKVTQSSRYLVKRTGEKVFLECVQDMDHENMFWYRQDPGLGLRLIYFSYDVKMKEKGDIPEGYSVSREKKERFSLILESASTNQTSMYLCASRFQDTEAFFGQGTRLTVV.

This clonotype was seen ten or more times. The rearrangement joins TRBV5-4 to TRBJ1-1; D is undetermined. Germline assignment: CDR1 SGHNT and CDR2 YYREEE (reference sequence). There are 13 residues in the CDR3. Trimming removed 2 bases from V and 5 bases from J, with 10 bases in between. For the CDR3, the DNA is TGTGCCAGCAGCTTTACTAGGAGTACTGAAGCTTTCTTT. Translating gives CASSFTRSTEAFF.

This clonotype was detected many times. The gene calls are TRBV7-2 and TRBJ2-7; a possible D gene is TRBD1 (6 bases). V lost 1 base and J lost 5, with 15 bases in between. CDR1 is SGHTA and CDR2 is FQGNSA in the germline V gene. The CDR3 contains 15 residues. This chain's CDR3 is CASSLGKRTEHEQYF. The CDR3 DNA sequence: TGTGCCAGCAGCTTAGGCAAACGGACAGAGCACGAGCAGTACTTC.

In its sample, this clonotype was seen many times. V gene TRBV7-2 combines with J gene TRBJ2-7; D not resolved. CDR3 length: 13 residues. CDR1 SGHTA and CDR2 FQGNSA come from the germline V gene. With 3 bases removed from V and 1 base from J, the gap between germline ends came to 7 bases. The DNA of the CDR3 is TGTGCCAGCAGCTTTTTTCGGTCCTACGAGCAGTACTTC. As protein: CASSFFRSYEQYF.

The sample holds a few counts of this clonotype. The chain recombines TRBV29-1 with TRBJ2-5; D is uncertain. CDR1 and CDR2 from the germline V gene are SQVTM and ANQGSEA. The CDR3 spans 14 residues. V was pared by 4 bases and J by 5 bases, with 17 bases between. For the CDR3, the DNA is TGCAGCGTTGCGGGCCCAAACGATTTGGAGACCCAGTACTTC. Translating it yields CSVAGPNDLETQYF.

This clonotype showed up many times. The rearrangement links TRBV28 to TRBJ2-7, with D perhaps TRBD2 (7 bases). V was cut by 5 bases and J by 9 bases, with 14 bases left in between. Germline values: CDR1 MDHEN, CDR2 SYDVKM. The CDR3 covers 12 residues. The CDR3 is CASSPGGTSQYF. DNA for the CDR3: TGTGCCAGCAGTCCCGGGGGGACATCGCAGTACTTC.

The chain is built from TRBV30 and TRBJ2-4, with a weak D call TRBD1 (6 bases). There are 14 residues in the CDR3. Germline assignment: CDR1 GTSNPN and CDR2 SVGIG (reference sequence). The V end was cut by 3 bases, the J end by 10 bases, with 19 bases between. The CDR3 region has the DNA TGTGCCTGGAGCGCCCCTGGGCCTCAGGGGATTCAGTACTTC. Translated, it gives CAWSAPGPQGIQYF.

The DNA for the CDR3 is TGTGCCAGCAGATATAGCGGCACAGATACGCAGTATTTT. Translation gives CASRYSGTDTQYF. The chain recombines TRBV7-2 with TRBJ2-3, with D possibly TRBD2 on 5 matching bases. The germline gives CDR1 SGHTA, CDR2 FQGNSA. The V and J ends lost 6 bases and 1 base respectively, with 8 bases between them. The CDR3 is made up of 13 amino acids.

Only a few counts were recorded for this clonotype. The V and J genes are TRBV20-1 and TRBJ1-4; the match to TRBD1 covers 9 bases. V dropped 5 bases and J dropped 8; count of bases not matched to a gene: 9. The CDR3 sequence is 14 residues long. In germline, CDR1 is DFQATT, CDR2 SNEGSKA (reference sequence). CDR3 in DNA: TGCAGTGCTCTTCCGGGACAGGGTATAGAAAAACTGTTTTTT. Translating gives CSALPGQGIEKLFF.

This sequence joins TRBV27 and TRBJ2-7; 14 nucleotides agree with TRBD2. This CDR3 is built from 15 residues. The V gene's germline CDR1 is MNHEY and CDR2 SMNVEV (reference sequence). Trimming at V came to 5 bases and at J to 5 bases, leaving 5 bases not matched to a gene. The CDR3 loop reads CASSKTSGRANEQYF. CDR3 bases: TGTGCCAGCAGTAAGACTAGCGGGAGGGCAAACGAGCAGTACTTC.

The CDR3 DNA follows: TGCAGTGCCACCCCCGAAACTAGTCTCAACGAGCAGTACTTC. This gives the protein CSATPETSLNEQYF. The gene calls are TRBV20-1 and TRBJ2-7; D might be TRBD2 (5 bases). The CDR3 sequence is 14 residues long. Germline CDR1 and CDR2: DFQATT and SNEGSKA (reference sequence). V shed 6 bases and J shed 5 bases, with 20 bases lying between them.

The chain has TRBV28 and TRBJ2-1; the D gene is possibly TRBD2 (5 bases). V was shortened by 7 bases and J by 1 base, with 11 bases between the two germline ends. The CDR3 totals 14 residues. CDR1 and CDR2 (germline): MDHEN, SYDVKM. CDR3 bases: TGTGCCAGCAACCTCGGACTTTCCTACAATGAGCAGTTCTTC. This codes for CASNLGLSYNEQFF.

The table lists this clonotype with many counts. This chain uses TRBV6-2 or TRBV6-3 with TRBJ1-2; no clear D gene. The length of the CDR3 is 14 residues. The germline V gene has CDR1 MNHEY and CDR2 SVGEGT. Trimming pared 4 bases from V and 0 bases from J, leaving 9 bases between. CDR3 coding DNA: TGTGCCAGCAGTTCCGCAGATCCTAACTATGGCTACACCTTC. This translates into CASSSADPNYGYTF.

This clonotype was seen ten or more times. The chain employs TRBV28 and TRBJ1-5; D is unresolved. CDR1 is MDHEN and CDR2 is SYDVKM in the germline V gene. V was clipped by 4 bases and J by 5 bases, with 21 bases between them. The CDR3 sequence is 17 residues long. The CDR3 spells CASSSTTDGLGDQPQHF. As DNA, the CDR3 is TGTGCCAGCAGTTCCACCACGGACGGTCTGGGTGATCAGCCCCAGCATTTT. The whole variable domain, remainder taken from reference TRBV28 and TRBJ1-5, is DVKVTQSSRYLVKRTGEKVFLECVQDMDHENMFWYRQDPGLGLRLIYFSYDVKMKEKGDIPEGYSVSREKKERFSLILESASTNQTSMYLCASSSTTDGLGDQPQHFGDGTRLSIL.

This chain uses TRBV12-3 or TRBV12-4 with TRBJ2-2; D unresolved. The CDR3 is 15 amino acids. The V end lost 1 base, the J end lost 8 bases, and 14 bases lay between the germline ends. The CDR3 DNA sequence: TGTGCCAGCAGTTTAGGGGCACCGTTTAATGGGGAGCTGTTTTTT. Its translation: CASSLGAPFNGELFF.

The gene calls are TRBV12-3 or TRBV12-4 and TRBJ2-7, with D maybe TRBD2 (6 bases). Trimming cost V 8 bases and J 7 bases, with 21 bases left between them. The CDR3 spans 14 residues. Written as DNA, the CDR3 is TGTGCCAGCTCGGGCGGGACCCTGCCGTGGGAGCAGTACTTC. Translation: CASSGGTLPWEQYF.

The chain recombines TRBV19 with TRBJ2-7; D is possibly TRBD1 (6 bases). Germline CDR1 is LNHDA and CDR2 is SQIVND (reference sequence). Trimming removed 5 bases at V and 0 bases at J, with 14 bases between. The CDR3 loop spans 15 amino acids. The CDR3 loop reads CASSPQGPSSYEQYF. For the CDR3, the DNA is TGTGCCAGTAGTCCACAGGGACCGTCCTCCTACGAGCAGTACTTC.

Comment on this clonotype: A junction end diverges from the germline sequence, so it may reflect a read error. The CDR3, as DNA: TGTGCCAACAGTTTAGCCCCGGGACAGGGTAGGAACGAGCAGTACTTC. Its translation is CANSLAPGQGRNEQYF. This chain connects TRBV12-3 or TRBV12-4 to TRBJ2-7; 9 bases line up with TRBD1. This CDR3 contains 16 residues.

This chain joins TRBV11-2 and TRBJ2-1; the D is unclear. The ends were cut back, 5 bases at V and 2 bases at J, with 10 bases in the middle. The CDR3 sequence is 14 residues long. CDR1 and CDR2 from the germline V gene are SGHAT and FQNNGV. CDR3 coding DNA: TGTGCCAGCAGCGCAACGGCCACCTACAATGAGCAGTTCTTC. Protein product: CASSATATYNEQFF.

In this sample, this clonotype turned up many times. The rearrangement uses TRBV12-3 or TRBV12-4 and TRBJ2-7; D may be TRBD1 (6 bases). Trimming took off 5 bases at V and 2 bases at J, with 13 bases between the two ends. The CDR3 has 14 amino acids. CDR3 amino acids: CASSTRQETYEQYF. The DNA of the CDR3 is TGTGCCAGCAGTACCCGACAGGAAACCTACGAGCAGTACTTC.

This clonotype was seen a single time. The chain couples TRBV19 to TRBJ1-1; no clear D. CDR3 size: 14 residues. Germline V gene sequence: CDR1 LNHDA, CDR2 SQIVND (reference sequence). Trimming removed 2 bases from V and 1 base from J, with 8 bases in between. The CDR3 here is CASSIWTGNTEAFF. Written as DNA, the CDR3 is TGTGCCAGTAGTATATGGACCGGGAACACTGAAGCTTTCTTT.

Of note for this clonotype: One end of the junction varies from germline; a read error may be responsible. The chain uses TRBV29-1 and TRBJ2-7; 7 positions match TRBD2. CDR3 length equals 11 residues. CDR1 SQVTM and CDR2 ANQGSEA come from the germline V gene. The CDR3 nucleotides are TGCAGCGTTGAGACGGGGGGTGGTCTCTTCTTC. This sequence encodes CSVETGGGLFF.

This clonotype was detected a few times. This chain uses TRBV24-1 with TRBJ2-5; D possibly uses TRBD1 or TRBD2 (5 bases each). Trimming took off 3 bases at V and 2 bases at J, with 18 bases between the two ends. Germline CDR1 KGHDR, CDR2 SFDVKD. The CDR3 totals 17 residues. CDR3 bases: TGTGCCACCAGTGATGCCGGAAGGGGACGAAGTCAAGAGACCCAGTACTTC. Amino acid sequence: CATSDAGRGRSQETQYF.

The chain is built from TRBV28 and TRBJ1-2; no reliable D call. Trimming took 8 bases from V and 8 from J, leaving 21 bases between them. CDR1 and CDR2 from the germline V gene are MDHEN and SYDVKM. This CDR3 comprises 14 residues. This chain's CDR3 is CASSPPNRAGGYTF. The CDR3 coding sequence is TGTGCCAGCTCACCACCCAACAGAGCGGGCGGCTACACCTTC.

This clonotype was seen repeatedly, ten times or more. This chain joins TRBV12-3 or TRBV12-4 and TRBJ2-5; TRBD2 is a possible D gene (6 bases). This CDR3 region has 11 residues. V dropped 10 bases and J dropped 7 bases, with 13 bases sitting between them. Here the CDR3 reads CAILRGGTQYF. CDR3 bases: TGTGCCATCCTTAGGGGAGGGACCCAGTACTTC.

The chain uses TRBV18 and TRBJ2-7; D is undetermined. Trimming stripped 1 base from V and 7 bases from J, with 17 bases between. Per germline, CDR1 KGHSH and CDR2 LQKENI. The CDR3 is 15 residues long. This chain's CDR3 is CASSPRVGNSWEQYF. CDR3 DNA: TGTGCCAGCTCACCACGGGTGGGTAATTCTTGGGAGCAGTACTTC.